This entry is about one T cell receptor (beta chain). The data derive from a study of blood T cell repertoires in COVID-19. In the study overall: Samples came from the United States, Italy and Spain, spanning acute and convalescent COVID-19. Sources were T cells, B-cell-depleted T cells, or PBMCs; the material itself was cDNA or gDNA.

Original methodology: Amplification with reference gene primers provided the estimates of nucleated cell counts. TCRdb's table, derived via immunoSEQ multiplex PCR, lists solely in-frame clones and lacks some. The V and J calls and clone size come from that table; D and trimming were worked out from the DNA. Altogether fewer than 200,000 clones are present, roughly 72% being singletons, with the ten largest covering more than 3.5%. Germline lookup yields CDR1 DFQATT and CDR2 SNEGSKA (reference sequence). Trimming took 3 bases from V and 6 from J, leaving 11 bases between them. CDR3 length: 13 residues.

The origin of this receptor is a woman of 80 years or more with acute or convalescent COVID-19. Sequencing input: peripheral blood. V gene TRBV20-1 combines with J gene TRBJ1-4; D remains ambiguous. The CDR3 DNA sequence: TGCAGTGCTAGTCCCCGCGGTCATGAAAAACTGTTTTTT. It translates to CSASPRGHEKLFF.